This T cell receptor (beta chain) is from a study of blood T cell repertoires in COVID-19. Study-level information: PBMCs, B-cell-depleted T cells, or T cells were the source of the cDNA or gDNA that made up the material.

Those who participated ranged in age from roughly 18 to 100 years and resided in about 24 US areas. Allocation to cohorts depended on clinical history reported by the participants. Original analysis: Cell counts per sample came from amplifying reference gene primers. Sequenced by immunoSEQ multiplex PCR; TCRdb stores in-frame clones only, minus some. That table is the source of V, J and clone size, and D and trimming were worked out from the DNA. There are fewer than 450,000 clones in the sample; around 90% occur only once, and roughly 2% lies in the top ten. This clone appeared a few times. Material for sequencing was PBMCs or T cells enriched from blood (not recorded which). This TCR derives from a woman aged 35 to 49 with acute COVID-19.

CDR3 protein: CATSPRFTGPYTGELFF. CDR3 nucleotide sequence: TGTGCCACCAGCCCCAGATTTACAGGACCCTACACCGGGGAGCTGTTTTTT. The rearrangement joins TRBV15 to TRBJ2-2; perhaps TRBD1 as D (5 bases). Germline loops: CDR1 LNHNV, CDR2 YYDKDF (reference sequence). V was trimmed by 5 bases and J by 3 bases, leaving 19 bases between them. This CDR3 contains 17 residues.